This paragraph covers one T cell receptor beta chain sequence. The target antigen is unknown. This sample was taken from a study of T cell responses to AZD1222 COVID-19 vaccine. The length of the CDR3 is 14 residues. Trimming left V 6 bases short and J 5 bases short, with 14 bases between. Per the germline V gene, CDR1 is MNHEY and CDR2 is SMNVEV (reference sequence). Generated by immunoSEQ multiplex PCR, the TCRdb table keeps only in-frame clones and is missing some. The profile shows roughly 97,000 clones, 93% of them singletons. Overall study results and limits: Donors skewed white British and female; clonal diversity was possibly underestimated. In all cases, repertoires were sampled only after the peak T cell response. Close to half of all spike-specific TCRs reportedly target regions of the variants that are unmutated. Baseline antibody screening turned up just six or seven seropositive AZD1222 recipients.

The rearrangement uses TRBV27 and TRBJ2-4; tentatively, D is TRBD1 (5 bases). The TCR comes from an adult in good health. The sample in question was peripheral blood, obtained on day 0 of AZD1222 vaccination. The CDR3 reads CASRRAGWQNIQYF. The CDR3 DNA is TGTGCCAGCAGGCGAGCAGGGTGGCAAAACATTCAGTACTTC.